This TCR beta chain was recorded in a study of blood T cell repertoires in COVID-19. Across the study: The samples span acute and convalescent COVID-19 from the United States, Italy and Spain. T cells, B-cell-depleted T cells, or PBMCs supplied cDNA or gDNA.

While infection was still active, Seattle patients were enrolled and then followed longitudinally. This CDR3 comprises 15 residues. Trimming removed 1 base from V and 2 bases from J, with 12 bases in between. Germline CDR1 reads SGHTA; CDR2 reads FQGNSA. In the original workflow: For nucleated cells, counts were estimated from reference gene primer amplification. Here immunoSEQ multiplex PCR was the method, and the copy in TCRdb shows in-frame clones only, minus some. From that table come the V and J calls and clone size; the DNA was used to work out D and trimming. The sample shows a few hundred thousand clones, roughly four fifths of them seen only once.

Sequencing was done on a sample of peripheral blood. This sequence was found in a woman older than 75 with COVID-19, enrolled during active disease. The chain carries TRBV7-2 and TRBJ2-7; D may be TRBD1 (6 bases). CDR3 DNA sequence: TGTGCCAGCAGCTTAGTTCAGACAGGCCCCTACGAGCAGTACTTC. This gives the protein CASSLVQTGPYEQYF.